The source of this TCR beta chain is a study of control samples from healthy donors and cancer patients. There are a few counts of this clone. Profiling relied on immunoSEQ multiplex PCR, and the TCRdb table lists in-frame clones only, not all of them. The sample includes about 95,000 clones, 88% seen only once; the top ten take approximately 15%. The CDR3 is made up of 16 amino acids. Trimming left V 0 bases short and J 5 bases short, with 16 bases between. The germline gives CDR1 SGHRS, CDR2 YFSETQ. This TCR was sampled from a woman in her sixties or seventies in good health. Sequencing was carried out using blood. The chain combines TRBV5-1 with TRBJ2-3; a possible D gene is TRBD2 (6 bases). Here the CDR3 DNA reads TGCGCCAGCAGCTTGGCGCTAGCGCAGCAGGTAGATACGCAGTATTTT. This sequence encodes CASSLALAQQVDTQYF.